The source of this T cell receptor (beta chain) is a study of T-cell memory formation after mild COVID-19. Germline CDR1 and CDR2: SQVTM and ANQGSEA. V was clipped by 4 bases and J by 2 bases, with 15 bases between them. This CDR3 spans 14 amino acids. There are a few counts of this clonotype. What it binds is unknown. TCRalpha and TCRbeta libraries used 5'RACE with constant-segment primers and UMIs. TCRdb re-derived calls from the 5' RACE reads in MiXCR, one entry per CDR3 protein. The table lists a few hundred thousand distinct CDR3 sequences, nearly 25% of them singletons. General study results and limits: Balance between CD4 and CD8 was seen in clones contracting day 15 to 85, and a CD4+ lean was seen in later expanders.

This chain joins TRBV29-1 and TRBJ2-7, with a weak D call TRBD1 (6 bases). The TCR comes from an adult woman who had mild COVID-19 (a few samples of this study predate the infection). Cell type and time point are not known. Sequenced input: PBMCs or a T cell subset sorted from them (not recorded which). CDR3 region: CSVGSGVGAYEQYF. The CDR3 bases are TGCAGCGTTGGTTCAGGGGTTGGAGCCTACGAGCAGTACTTC.